This TCR beta chain was found in a study of graft-versus-host responses after intestinal transplantation. Whole-study context: Those transplanted obtained multivisceral, liver-intestinal, or isolated intestinal grafts. Study-wide results and limits: Patients with graft-donor T cell macrochimerism had high graft-versus-host to host-versus-graft clonal ratios in allografts.

Profiling relied on immunoSEQ multiplex PCR, and the TCRdb table lists in-frame clones only, not all of them. This sample has about 97,000 clones, with approximately 92% found just once. Germline V gives CDR1 MNHEY, CDR2 SMNVEV (reference sequence). The CDR3 covers 12 residues. Trimming removed 4 bases at V and 9 bases at J, with 10 bases between. As to this clone: No antigen is known for it.

Sequencing was performed on PBMCs, taken about 440 days after intestinal transplant. This TCR derives from a human patient who received an intestinal transplant, so some T cells may come from the graft donor. The rearrangement uses TRBV27 and TRBJ1-5; no reliable D call. The DNA of the CDR3 is TGTGCCAGCAGTTCCCTGGGAGGGCCCCAGCATTTT. It yields the protein CASSSLGGPQHF.